This TCR beta chain was captured in a study of T cell responses to AZD1222 COVID-19 vaccine. The method was immunoSEQ multiplex PCR; TCRdb's version includes in-frame clones alone and lacks a portion of them. The table shows around 99,000 clones, with around nine tenths occurring only once. The V gene's germline CDR1 is SQVTM and CDR2 ANQGSEA. The CDR3 is made up of 14 amino acids. The V end was cut by 6 bases, the J end by 1 base, with 13 bases between. V is TRBV29-1 and J is TRBJ1-5; D may be TRBD1 (5 bases). The material sequenced was peripheral blood, taken on day 0 of AZD1222 vaccination. This TCR derives from an adult in good health. CDR3 sequence reads: CSVAQGGSNQPQHF. The CDR3 nucleotides are TGCAGCGTGGCCCAGGGTGGGAGCAATCAGCCCCAGCATTTT.